This passage covers 25 T cell receptor beta chains from one sample sequenced in a study of brain T cells in children with intractable seizures. Assay: immunoSEQ multiplex PCR; the TCRdb copy retains only in-frame clones and omits some. The top ten hold around 6% of the sample, which has tens of thousands of clones, 90% to 95% seen once. The sequenced sample was peripheral blood, obtained at surgery. These receptors were obtained from a boy younger than 18 with focal cortical dysplasia and intractable seizures.

The chain is built from TRBV6-1 and TRBJ2-6, with a possible D match to TRBD2 (5 bases). Trimming pared 2 bases from V and 4 bases from J, leaving 18 bases between. The CDR3 sequence is 18 residues long. Germline values: CDR1 MNHNS, CDR2 SASEGT. CDR3 sequence (DNA): TGTGCCAGCAGTGAAAGCGCCCGGGGAGCCGCCGGGGCCAACGTCCTGACTTTC. Protein: CASSESARGAAGANVLTF.

The chain recombines TRBV4-1 with TRBJ2-2, with D hard to call. V lost 0 bases and J 5 bases, leaving 16 bases between the germline ends. The CDR3 is made up of 17 amino acids. The V gene's germline CDR1 is MGHRA and CDR2 YSYEKL. In DNA, the CDR3 is TGCGCCAGCAGCCAAGAATGGGATACTTTACGAACCGGGGAGCTGTTTTTT. It codes for CASSQEWDTLRTGELFF.

The chain combines TRBV15 with TRBJ2-3; TRBD2 matches at 8 bases. The CDR3 extends over 19 amino acids. Per germline, CDR1 LNHNV and CDR2 YYDKDF (reference sequence). J gave up 5 bases and V 5 bases, and 21 bases lay outside the gene matches. CDR3 nucleotides: TGTGCCACCAGCGGAATTGAAGAGTCGCGGGGGCTAGCGGGAGATACGCAGTATTTT. Protein: CATSGIEESRGLAGDTQYF.

This chain connects TRBV21-1 to TRBJ2-7; the D segment call TRBD1 is taken from the table without a DNA check. TRBV21-1 is annotated as a pseudogene. The CDR3 runs to 13 residues. CDR3 sequence (DNA): TGTGCCCCCCTGCCGGCCCAGGCCTACGAGCAGTACTTC. Its translation is CAPLPAQAYEQYF.

The genes are TRBV4-1 and TRBJ2-2; D remains unclear. The CDR3 extends over 12 amino acids. Between the trimmed V and J ends, which lost 3 bases and 3 bases, there was a span of 2 bases. Germline loops: CDR1 MGHRA, CDR2 YSYEKL. The CDR3 is CASSQDTGELFF. The CDR3 DNA reads TGCGCCAGCAGCCAGGACACCGGGGAGCTGTTTTTT.

The chain recombines TRBV5-5 with TRBJ2-7, with D possibly being TRBD1 or TRBD2 (5 bases each). The CDR3 runs 15 residues. V was pared by 3 bases and J by 3 bases, with 16 bases between. From germline, CDR1 is SGHKS and CDR2 YYEKEE (reference sequence). CDR3 sequence: CASSYTGTENYEQYF. CDR3 coding DNA: TGTGCCAGCAGCTATACCGGGACGGAAAACTACGAGCAGTACTTC.

This chain connects TRBV7-9 to TRBJ2-7; D unresolved. The CDR3 length is 13 residues. The V end was cut by 2 bases, the J end by 3 bases, with 8 bases between. The germline CDR1 and CDR2 sequences are SEHNR and FQNEAQ (reference sequence). CDR3: CASSLYGSYEQYF. CDR3 bases: TGTGCCAGCAGCTTATATGGAAGCTACGAGCAGTACTTC.

The chain uses TRBV4-2 and TRBJ1-3, with D possibly matching TRBD1 (5 bases). Germline V lookup: CDR1 LGHNA, CDR2 YNFKEQ. V was clipped by 1 base and J by 5 bases, with 21 bases between them. This CDR3 spans 18 amino acids. CDR3 amino acids: CASSQGLTGQAGRNTIYF. In DNA form, the CDR3 reads TGTGCCAGCAGCCAAGGGCTAACAGGTCAAGCTGGAAGAAACACCATATATTTT.

J is TRBJ1-1 and V is TRBV4-1; no definite D call. Trimming cost V 3 bases and J 2 bases, with 13 bases left between them. The CDR3 covers 15 residues. Germline V CDR1 and CDR2: MGHRA, YSYEKL. CDR3 residues: CASSQPQRANTEAFF. CDR3 nucleotides: TGCGCCAGCAGCCAGCCTCAGCGGGCCAACACTGAAGCTTTCTTT.

J is TRBJ1-1 and V is TRBV6-4; D ambiguous. This CDR3 has 13 residues. CDR1 is MRHNA, CDR2 SNTAGT, per germline. V lost 0 bases to trimming and J lost 1 base, with 3 bases between them. The CDR3 bases are TGTGCCAGCAGTGACTCGGAGAACACTGAAGCTTTCTTT. Encoded protein: CASSDSENTEAFF.

The chain recombines TRBV3-1 (or the pseudogene TRBV3-2) with TRBJ1-6, with D possibly TRBD1 on 5 matching bases. With 1 base removed from V and 9 bases from J, the gap between germline ends came to 10 bases. Per the germline V gene, CDR1 is LGHDT and CDR2 is YNNKEL (reference sequence). This CDR3 has 14 amino acids. The DNA of the CDR3 is TGTGCCAGCAGCCAAGCCAGGGAGCGTTCACCCCTCCACTTT. It translates to CASSQARERSPLHF.

This chain links TRBV15 with TRBJ2-7; no firm D call. V lost 6 bases, J lost 6 bases, and 15 bases lay in between. CDR1 and CDR2 from the germline V gene are LNHNV and YYDKDF (reference sequence). The CDR3 runs 13 residues. Here the CDR3 reads CATRPDVHGEQYF. The CDR3 DNA sequence: TGTGCCACCAGGCCGGACGTGCACGGCGAGCAGTACTTC. Looking up the rest from reference TRBV15 and TRBJ2-7 gives the full variable domain: DAMVIQNPRYQVTQFGKPVTLSCSQTLNHNVMYWYQQKSSQAPKLLFHYYDKDFNNEADTPDNFQSRRPNTSFCFLDIRSPGLGDTAMYLCATRPDVHGEQYFGPGTRLTVT.

The genes are TRBV6-1 and TRBJ1-2; D gene uncertain. V shed 1 base and J shed 5 bases, with 8 bases lying between them. This CDR3 has 13 residues. Per the germline V gene, CDR1 is MNHNS and CDR2 is SASEGT. CDR3 bases: TGTGCCAGCAGTGAAGGGATTCGGTATGGCTACACCTTC. It specifies CASSEGIRYGYTF.

The genes are TRBV5-4 and TRBJ2-1; D is undetermined. Trimming took off 0 bases at V and 0 bases at J, with 16 bases between the two ends. This CDR3 region has 18 residues. Germline values: CDR1 SGHNT, CDR2 YYREEE (reference sequence). The CDR3 reads CASSLAFSGSGSYNEQFF. CDR3 sequence (DNA): TGTGCCAGCAGCTTGGCCTTTAGTGGGTCGGGCTCCTACAATGAGCAGTTCTTC.

This clone was seen just once. The chain recombines TRBV29-1 with TRBJ2-2; TRBD1 matches at 9 bases. The V and J ends lost 7 bases and 7 bases, in that order; junction bases with no gene match: 16. Germline V gene sequence: CDR1 SQVTM, CDR2 ANQGSEA. This CDR3 region has 16 residues. CDR3 in DNA: TGCAGCGCAACCCCGGGACAGGGCTTGAGTGGCGGGGAGCTGTTTTTT. Residues: CSATPGQGLSGGELFF.

The chain carries TRBV6-5 and TRBJ1-2; the match to TRBD1 covers 9 bases. Trimming removed 5 bases from V and 4 bases from J; junction bases left unmatched: 8. The CDR3 totals 15 residues. The germline CDR1 and CDR2 sequences are MNHEY and SVGAGI. CDR3 in DNA: TGTGCCAGCAGTCAATCAGGGACAGGGTCCTATGGCTACACCTTC. Amino acids: CASSQSGTGSYGYTF.

The chain recombines TRBV5-5 with TRBJ2-5; 7 nucleotides line up with TRBD1. The CDR3 loop spans 17 amino acids. The germline V gene encodes CDR1 SGHKS and CDR2 YYEKEE (reference sequence). The V gene end was trimmed by 4 bases and the J gene end by 0 bases; junction bases not matched to a gene: 12. The CDR3 DNA reads TGTGCCAGCAGCCCCCGGACAGGAACCCAGTACCAAGAGACCCAGTACTTC. Encoded protein: CASSPRTGTQYQETQYF.

V gene TRBV19 combines with J gene TRBJ1-1, with D maybe TRBD1 (6 bases). Trimming stripped 3 bases from V and 1 base from J, with 9 bases between. The length of the CDR3 is 14 residues. Looked up from germline, CDR1 is LNHDA and CDR2 is SQIVND (reference sequence). CDR3 loop: CASSIAGANTEAFF. The CDR3 DNA is TGTGCCAGTAGTATTGCGGGGGCGAACACTGAAGCTTTCTTT.

The rearrangement joins TRBV6-5 to TRBJ2-5; the D gene is possibly TRBD2 (6 bases). The V and J ends lost 1 base and 1 base respectively, with 13 bases between them. Per the germline V gene, CDR1 is MNHEY and CDR2 is SVGAGI. The CDR3 is made up of 16 amino acids. The CDR3 spells CASSYFRDSTQETQYF. The CDR3, as DNA: TGTGCCAGCAGTTACTTTCGGGACTCAACCCAAGAGACCCAGTACTTC.

The genes are TRBV29-1 and TRBJ2-3; TRBD1 matches at 7 bases. Germline V gene lookup returns CDR1 SQVTM and CDR2 ANQGSEA. V lost 7 bases to trimming and J lost 2 bases; unmatched junction nucleotides: 9. This CDR3 is 14 amino acids long. The CDR3 protein is CSASRDSSTDTQYF. DNA for the CDR3: TGCAGCGCGTCCCGGGACAGTTCCACAGATACGCAGTATTTT.

This sequence joins TRBV19 and TRBJ2-2; possibly TRBD2 for D (7 bases). The germline CDR1 and CDR2 sequences are LNHDA and SQIVND (reference sequence). Trimming cost V 7 bases and J 10 bases, with 19 bases left between them. The CDR3 consists of 14 residues. The CDR3 spells CASKARGGVEELFF. The DNA for the CDR3 is TGTGCCAGTAAGGCCCGAGGGGGGGTGGAGGAGCTGTTTTTT.

The V and J genes are TRBV27 and TRBJ1-2; TRBD1 aligns across 7 bases. There are 16 residues in the CDR3. Looked up from germline, CDR1 is MNHEY and CDR2 is SMNVEV (reference sequence). V shed 5 bases, J shed 2 bases, and the junction held 11 bases outside the gene matches. Written as DNA, the CDR3 is TGTGCCAGCAGTCTCGGGACAGACGGGCAGAACTATGGCTACACCTTC. This encodes CASSLGTDGQNYGYTF.

The chain links TRBV13 to TRBJ2-1, with D perhaps matching TRBD2 (5 bases). V was trimmed by 4 bases and J by 9 bases, leaving 13 bases between them. This CDR3 spans 13 amino acids. The V gene's germline CDR1 is PRHDT and CDR2 FYEKMQ (reference sequence). CDR3 sequence (DNA): TGTGCCAGCAGCTCCGGACTTCCCGGTGAGCAGTTCTTC. As protein: CASSSGLPGEQFF.

This clone was picked up one time. The V call is TRBV9, the J call TRBJ1-2; TRBD1 matches at 8 bases. After removal of 3 bases from V and 4 bases from J, the junction contained 5 bases not matched to a gene. The CDR3 sequence is 14 residues long. Looked up from germline, CDR1 is SGDLS and CDR2 is YYNGEE. The CDR3 region has the DNA TGTGCCAGCAGCGCCAGCGGGACAGGCTATGGCTACACCTTC. It specifies CASSASGTGYGYTF.

The V and J genes are TRBV29-1 and TRBJ2-1, with TRBD2 matching over 9 bases. Unmatched junction bases numbered 13, after V lost 1 base and J lost 9 bases. CDR1 SQVTM and CDR2 ANQGSEA come from the germline V gene. CDR3 length equals 16 residues. For the CDR3, the DNA is TGCAGCGTTGAAGGCGTTCCGGGACGTAGCGGGAGTGAGCAGTTCTTC. Translating it yields CSVEGVPGRSGSEQFF.